The 27 T cell receptor beta chains in this list originate from one sample, sequenced in a study of blood T cells in healthy people across ages. Using a J-beta primer mix together with a sample-barcoded 5' primer, a second PCR was run for roughly 7 to 12 cycles. TCRdb used MiXCR to reprocess the 5' RACE reads, holding one entry per CDR3 protein. Of about 1 million distinct CDR3 sequences in the sample, 40% to 45% were seen once. What was sequenced was blood. The receptors shown here come from a woman aged 55-70 years in good health.

Of note for this clonotype: Sequence at one end of the junction differs from germline and may be a read error. CDR3: CNVGRGSASEQFF. CDR3 bases: TGCAACGTTGGACGAGGGTCGGCAAGTGAGCAGTTCTTC. This chain links TRBV29-1 with TRBJ2-1, with D perhaps matching TRBD2 (5 bases). The CDR3 runs to 13 residues. Germline V gene lookup returns CDR1 SQVTM and CDR2 ANQGSEA.

The chain links TRBV28 to TRBJ2-5, with D hard to call. This CDR3 region has 14 residues. The V gene's germline CDR1 is MDHEN and CDR2 SYDVKM. The germline V and J ends were trimmed by 3 bases and 5 bases, with 13 bases remaining between them. CDR3: CASSFPAVRETQYF. CDR3 in DNA: TGTGCCAGCAGTTTCCCTGCAGTTCGGGAGACCCAGTACTTC.

The chain links TRBV20-1 to TRBJ1-5; D is possibly TRBD1 (5 bases). Trimming removed 0 bases from V and 2 bases from J, with 14 bases in between. This CDR3 is built from 16 residues. The germline V gene encodes CDR1 DFQATT and CDR2 SNEGSKA (reference sequence). The CDR3 nucleotides are TGCAGTGCTAGAGATAGCCAGGGAAGGGGCAATCAGCCCCAGCATTTT. Its protein product is CSARDSQGRGNQPQHF.

The CDR3 DNA reads TGTGCCATCAGTGCGTCCGGGACAGGGAACCTCAATGAGCAGTTCTTC. The encoded protein is CAISASGTGNLNEQFF. The chain has TRBV10-3 and TRBJ2-1; TRBD1 aligns across 9 bases. CDR3 length: 16 residues. Germline values: CDR1 ENHRY, CDR2 SYGVKD. The V segment lost 4 bases and the J segment 6 bases; nucleotides outside the gene matches: 10.

This clonotype showed up just a few times. The V and J genes are TRBV7-3 and TRBJ2-3; 7 bases fit TRBD2. This CDR3 spans 14 amino acids. Germline trimming cut 6 bases from V and 5 bases from J; bases unmatched to any gene: 8. Per germline, CDR1 SGHTA and CDR2 FQGTGA. CDR3 sequence (DNA): TGTGCCAGCAGGTCAGCGGGATTGATAGATACGCAGTATTTT. It is translated as CASRSAGLIDTQYF.

In its sample, this clonotype was seen many times. CDR3 region: CASSLERQVGSGANVLTF. As DNA, the CDR3 is TGCGCCAGCAGCTTGGAACGGCAGGTTGGCTCTGGGGCCAACGTCCTGACTTTC. The chain uses TRBV5-1 and TRBJ2-6; no definite D call. V gave up 0 bases and J gave up 0 bases, with 13 bases separating them. Germline CDR1 and CDR2: SGHRS and YFSETQ. The CDR3 has 18 amino acids.

This rearrangement joins TRBV27 to TRBJ2-6, with TRBD1 identical over 9 bases. Germline V CDR1 and CDR2: MNHEY, SMNVEV (reference sequence). CDR3 length: 18 residues. Unmatched junction bases numbered 4, after V lost 0 bases and J lost 1 base. Here the CDR3 reads CASSLSLGTGSGANVLTF. For the CDR3, the DNA is TGTGCCAGCAGTTTATCGTTGGGGACAGGGTCTGGGGCCAACGTCCTGACTTTC.

This clonotype was detected a few times. CDR3 region: CASTKSAYNEQFF. DNA for the CDR3: TGTGCCAGCACCAAGTCAGCCTACAATGAGCAGTTCTTC. V is TRBV6-2 or TRBV6-3 and J is TRBJ2-1; D call uncertain. The V gene lost 7 bases and the J gene lost 2 bases, with 9 bases spanning the gap. Germline V CDR1 and CDR2: MNHEY, SVGEGT. This CDR3 comprises 13 residues.

The chain carries TRBV5-1 and TRBJ2-7, with 7 bases matching TRBD2. Germline values: CDR1 SGHRS, CDR2 YFSETQ. The junction had 11 bases not matched to a gene; V was cut back by 0 bases and J by 2 bases. The CDR3 runs to 17 residues. Written as DNA, the CDR3 is TGCGCCAGCAGCTTGGCAGCGGGGCTAACCGGGGCCTACGAGCAGTACTTC. Its protein is CASSLAAGLTGAYEQYF.

The CDR3 protein is CSASRLGQGETQYF. DNA for the CDR3: TGCAGTGCTAGTAGGTTGGGACAGGGAGAGACCCAGTACTTC. V gene TRBV20-1 combines with J gene TRBJ2-5, with 9 nucleotides matching TRBD1. This CDR3 comprises 14 residues. From germline, CDR1 is DFQATT and CDR2 SNEGSKA (reference sequence). V shed 3 bases and J 4 bases; nucleotides not matched to a gene: 6.

The V call is TRBV2, the J call TRBJ2-7, with TRBD1 matching over 7 bases. The CDR3 runs to 13 residues. With V trimmed by 8 bases and J by 3 bases, 7 bases remained unmatched. Germline V gene lookup returns CDR1 SNHLY and CDR2 FYNNEI. CDR3 DNA: TGTGCCAGCGTAACAGGGGCCGGCTACGAGCAGTACTTC. Its protein is CASVTGAGYEQYF.

The chain combines TRBV28 with TRBJ2-3, with 10 bases matching TRBD2. Germline V gives CDR1 MDHEN, CDR2 SYDVKM. V shed 5 bases and J 8 bases; nucleotides not matched to a gene: 10. The CDR3 extends over 15 amino acids. The CDR3 region has the DNA TGTGCCAGCAGTCCACTAGCGGGATCTTTGGGTACGCAGTATTTT. It encodes CASSPLAGSLGTQYF. Full variable domain (remainder filled in from reference TRBV28 and TRBJ2-3): DVKVTQSSRYLVKRTGEKVFLECVQDMDHENMFWYRQDPGLGLRLIYFSYDVKMKEKGDIPEGYSVSREKKERFSLILESASTNQTSMYLCASSPLAGSLGTQYFGPGTRLTVL.

The V and J genes are TRBV4-2 and TRBJ2-7; TRBD2 aligns across 13 bases. CDR3 length: 20 amino acids. Germline V gene sequence: CDR1 LGHNA, CDR2 YNFKEQ. Trimming removed 0 bases from V and 2 bases from J; junction bases left unmatched: 13. CDR3 bases: TGTGCCAGCAGCCAAGATCGGGGGACTAGCGGGATTCAACCTCCCTACGAGCAGTACTTC. It specifies CASSQDRGTSGIQPPYEQYF.

CDR3 in amino acids: CASSQGTPKTETQYF. The CDR3 DNA reads TGTGCCAGCAGTCAAGGGACACCTAAGACGGAGACCCAGTACTTC. V is TRBV12-3 or TRBV12-4 and J is TRBJ2-5, with D perhaps matching TRBD1 (6 bases). This CDR3 is built from 15 residues. Between the trimmed V and J ends, which lost 5 bases and 5 bases, there was a span of 18 bases.

This clonotype was counted between two and nine times. V usage is TRBV29-1 and J usage is TRBJ2-1; D is undetermined. V shed 4 bases and J shed 6 bases, with 16 bases lying between them. The germline CDR1 and CDR2 sequences are SQVTM and ANQGSEA. The CDR3 extends over 14 amino acids. CDR3 sequence (DNA): TGCAGCGTTGTTGGTTTAGGGTGGGGCAATGAGCAGTTCTTC. Its translation is CSVVGLGWGNEQFF.

This clonotype appeared a few times. CDR3 protein: CSARTSGMGLAKNIQYF. The CDR3 coding sequence is TGCAGTGCTAGGACTAGCGGGATGGGCCTAGCCAAAAACATTCAGTACTTC. The rearrangement joins TRBV20-1 to TRBJ2-4; 11 bases are shared with TRBD2. CDR1 and CDR2 (germline): DFQATT, SNEGSKA (reference sequence). The CDR3 contains 17 residues. J gave up 0 bases and V 3 bases, and 7 bases lay outside the gene matches.

The V call is TRBV12-3 or TRBV12-4, the J call TRBJ2-7; the D gene is possibly TRBD2 (5 bases). The V end was cut by 2 bases, the J end by 4 bases, with 15 bases between. The CDR3 is 15 amino acids. This CDR3 reads CASSLLQLPGYEQYF. The DNA for the CDR3 is TGTGCCAGCAGTTTACTGCAGCTACCGGGGTACGAGCAGTACTTC.

The V call is TRBV27, the J call TRBJ1-5; D uncertain. Trimming left V 7 bases short and J 10 bases short, with 8 bases between. This CDR3 has 10 amino acids. Germline V CDR1 and CDR2: MNHEY, SMNVEV (reference sequence). The DNA for the CDR3 is TGTGCCAGCACCGTAGATCCCCAGCATTTT. It encodes CASTVDPQHF.

The chain uses TRBV5-1 and TRBJ2-1, with TRBD1 matching 8 bases. V shed 0 bases and J 6 bases; nucleotides not matched to a gene: 8. CDR3 length: 16 residues. Germline values: CDR1 SGHRS, CDR2 YFSETQ. CDR3 nucleotides: TGCGCCAGCAGCTTGGAAGGGACAGGATTGGTCAATGAGCAGTTCTTC. Its translation is CASSLEGTGLVNEQFF.

J is TRBJ2-3 and V is TRBV4-1, with TRBD1 identical over 11 bases. With 1 base clipped from V and 8 bases from J, the junction kept 8 bases outside the gene matches. Per the germline V gene, CDR1 is MGHRA and CDR2 is YSYEKL. The CDR3 consists of 16 residues. CDR3: CASSQGLAGQGGTQYF. Written as DNA, the CDR3 is TGCGCCAGCAGCCAAGGCCTAGCGGGACAGGGGGGTACGCAGTATTTT.

J is TRBJ1-2 and V is TRBV7-2, with D unresolved. V was shortened by 4 bases and J by 3 bases, with 18 bases between the two germline ends. The V gene's germline CDR1 is SGHTA and CDR2 FQGNSA. CDR3 length: 16 residues. Here the CDR3 reads CASSSGRWGRDYGYTF. For the CDR3, the DNA is TGTGCCAGCAGCTCCGGGCGGTGGGGTCGGGACTATGGCTACACCTTC. The full variable domain, in which reference TRBV7-2 and TRBJ1-2 provide the parts outside the CDR3, is GAGVSQSPSNKVTEKGKDVELRCDPISGHTALYWYRQSLGQGLEFLIYFQGNSAPDKSGLPSDRFSAERTGGSVSTLTIQRTQQEDSAVYLCASSSGRWGRDYGYTFGSGTRLTVV.

This clonotype was seen only a few times. CDR3 coding DNA: TGTGCCACCAGTGATCCCGGGACTAGCGTAAACATTCAGTACTTC. Protein product: CATSDPGTSVNIQYF. The rearrangement uses TRBV24-1 and TRBJ2-4; 10 positions agree with TRBD2. This CDR3 has 15 residues. Unmatched junction bases numbered 4, after V lost 3 bases and J lost 6 bases. CDR1 is KGHDR and CDR2 is SFDVKD in the germline V gene.

This chain connects TRBV7-2 to TRBJ1-4; D ambiguous. Trimming pared 1 base from V and 7 bases from J, leaving 7 bases between. This CDR3 has 13 amino acids. The germline V gene has CDR1 SGHTA and CDR2 FQGNSA. CDR3 coding DNA: TGTGCCAGCAGCTTAGTAAGGGCTGAAAAACTGTTTTTT. Protein sequence: CASSLVRAEKLFF.

This clonotype was detected only a few times. The genes are TRBV7-2 and TRBJ2-1; 9 bases map to TRBD2. J was trimmed by 4 bases and V by 5 bases; bases with no gene match: 9. Germline lookup yields CDR1 SGHTA and CDR2 FQGNSA. There are 16 residues in the CDR3. Written as DNA, the CDR3 is TGTGCCAGCAGCCCCGGGAGTAGCGGGGGTTACAATGAGCAGTTCTTC. It specifies CASSPGSSGGYNEQFF.

This clonotype came up once. V and J are TRBV15 and TRBJ2-5; 9 bases align to TRBD2. Germline trimming cut 0 bases from V and 2 bases from J; bases unmatched to any gene: 4. The germline V gene has CDR1 LNHNV and CDR2 YYDKDF (reference sequence). This CDR3 is built from 16 residues. The CDR3 loop reads CATSRELAGLQETQYF. DNA for the CDR3: TGTGCCACCAGCAGAGAGCTAGCGGGGTTACAAGAGACCCAGTACTTC.

V and J are TRBV3-1 and TRBJ2-3; D possibly corresponds to TRBD1 (6 bases). The length of the CDR3 is 16 residues. Trimming took off 2 bases at V and 2 bases at J, with 14 bases between the two ends. Germline V gives CDR1 LGHDT, CDR2 YNNKEL (reference sequence). CDR3 amino acids: CASSQRDRRYTDTQYF. For the CDR3, the DNA is TGTGCCAGCAGCCAACGCGACAGGAGGTACACAGATACGCAGTATTTT.

About this clonotype: Compared with germline, one end of the junction differs, possibly owing to a read error. CDR3 region: CASSQRAQGTQYF. Here the CDR3 DNA reads TGTGCCAGCAGCCAGCGGGCCCAAGGGACCCAGTACTTC. This chain joins TRBV6-6 and TRBJ2-5; D may be TRBD2 (6 bases). CDR3 size: 13 residues. The germline gives CDR1 MNHNY, CDR2 SVGAGI (reference sequence).